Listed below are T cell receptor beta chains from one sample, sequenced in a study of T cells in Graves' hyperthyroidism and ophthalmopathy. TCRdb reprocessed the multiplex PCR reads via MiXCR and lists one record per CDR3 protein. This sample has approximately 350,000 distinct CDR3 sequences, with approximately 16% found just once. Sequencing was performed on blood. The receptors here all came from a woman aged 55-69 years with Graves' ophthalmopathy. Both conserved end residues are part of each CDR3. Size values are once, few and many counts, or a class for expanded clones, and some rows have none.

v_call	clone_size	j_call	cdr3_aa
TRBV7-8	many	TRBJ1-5	CASSLDGRQVRNQPQHF
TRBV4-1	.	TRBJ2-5	CASSQVQAGGPGETQYF
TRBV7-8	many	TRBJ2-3	CASSFMGRADTQYF
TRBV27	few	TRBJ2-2	CASSWREYAGELFF
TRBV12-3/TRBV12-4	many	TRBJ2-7	CASSFTGTPAYEQYF
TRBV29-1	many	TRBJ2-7	CSASRRLAGDEQYF
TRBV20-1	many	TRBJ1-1	CSAPGQTNTEAFF
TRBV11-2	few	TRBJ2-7	CASRVDYPYEQYF
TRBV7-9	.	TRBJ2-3	CASTLSSRSSTDTQYF
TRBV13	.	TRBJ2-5	CASSRTSGGRETQYF
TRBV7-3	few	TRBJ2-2	CASSSRGPGIGELFF
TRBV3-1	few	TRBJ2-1	CASSQRGLEQFF
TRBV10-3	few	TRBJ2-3	CATQGLSGDTQYF
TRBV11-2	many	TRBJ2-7	CASSLGSRYEQYF
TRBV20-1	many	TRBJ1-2	CSASPDPGQGVRGYTF
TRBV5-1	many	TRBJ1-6	CASSLGQPFSPLHF
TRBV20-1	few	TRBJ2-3	CSARDPRGGTDTQYF
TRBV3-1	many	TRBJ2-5	CASSQGVAGGEVETQYF
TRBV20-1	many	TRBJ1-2	CSARVGQSYGYTF
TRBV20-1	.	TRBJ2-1	CSAKTSGRSLGNEQFF
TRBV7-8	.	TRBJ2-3	CASSLVYPGDPFASTDTQYF
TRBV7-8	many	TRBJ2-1	CASSRSSVGNEQFF
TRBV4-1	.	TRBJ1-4	CASSRLGSEKLFF
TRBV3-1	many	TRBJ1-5	CASSQEGTVNQPQHF
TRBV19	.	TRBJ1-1	CASSVEGRGTEAFF
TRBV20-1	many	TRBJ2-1	CSVVPAALNEQFF
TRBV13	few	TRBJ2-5	CASSYGVEETQYF
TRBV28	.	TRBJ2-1	CVSRRERLYNEQFF
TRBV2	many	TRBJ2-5	CASTRMGSGGETQYF
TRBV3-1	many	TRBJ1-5	CASSQGGTGRQPQHF
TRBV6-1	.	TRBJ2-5	CASRAGTGLETQYF
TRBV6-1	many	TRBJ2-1	CASSEPGTPFLEEQFF
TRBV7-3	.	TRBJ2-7	CASSGRLAGGTYEQYF
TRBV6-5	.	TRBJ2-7	CASSYGGRGSYEQYF
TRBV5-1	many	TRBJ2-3	CASSPKLAGTTDTQYF
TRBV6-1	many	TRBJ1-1	CASSAPDRGLTEAFF
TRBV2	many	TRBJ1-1	CASKASLNTEAFF
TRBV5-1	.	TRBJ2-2	CASSSDPNTGELFF